The clone carrying this T cell receptor beta chain came up a few times. Its target is unknown. V lost 3 bases and J 5 bases, leaving 10 bases between the germline ends. In germline, CDR1 is DFQATT, CDR2 SNEGSKA (reference sequence). The CDR3 consists of 12 residues. The sample originates from a study of T cell repertoires in cytomegalovirus infection. Study results and caveats: Adding up the frequency of public TCR beta families identified people who carried CMV plus the relevant HLA.

TCRdb reanalysed the reads using MiXCR and keeps one entry per CDR3 protein. The sample contains some 270,000 distinct CDR3 sequences, approximately 22% of which appear only once. The source material was cultured PBMCs, sampled from culture after CMV antigen stimulation. The source is a human donor in good health (CMV status not recorded). Some clones in this sample may be carry-over from other donors' samples. This chain connects TRBV20-1 to TRBJ2-5; a weak D match, TRBD2 (6 bases). The CDR3 sequence: CSASSGVETQYF. Written as DNA, the CDR3 is TGCAGTGCTAGTTCGGGAGTTGAGACCCAGTACTTC.